This TCR beta chain was sequenced for a study of blood T cell repertoires in COVID-19. At the level of the study: Acute-phase and convalescent COVID-19 samples originated in the United States, Italy and Spain. PBMCs, B-cell-depleted T cells, or T cells provided the cDNA or gDNA that made up the material.

In the authors' methods: Scientists estimated how many nucleated cells there were by amplifying reference gene primers. Clones were sequenced by immunoSEQ multiplex PCR, and TCRdb holds only the in-frame ones, with some missing. The V and J calls and clone size are taken from that table; D and trimming were inferred from the DNA. There are around 150,000 clones in the sample; around nine tenths occur only once, and 4% to 4.5% lies in the top ten. This CDR3 has 15 amino acids. Per the germline V gene, CDR1 is MNHEY and CDR2 is SVGEGT. The V gene end was trimmed by 6 bases and the J gene end by 6 bases; junction bases not matched to a gene: 9.

This receptor was obtained from a woman aged 40 to 49 with acute or convalescent COVID-19. J is TRBJ1-1 and V is TRBV6-2 or TRBV6-3; 11 bases align to TRBD1. Sequenced input: peripheral blood. The CDR3 loop reads CASSHARTGGPEAFF. The CDR3 bases are TGTGCCAGCAGCCATGCACGGACAGGGGGCCCTGAAGCTTTCTTT.